This T cell receptor beta chain emerged from a study of blood T cell repertoires in COVID-19. Libraries were prepared by immunoSEQ multiplex PCR; TCRdb keeps only in-frame clonotypes and omits some of them. The sample has about 270,000 clones; more than 75% are singletons. This CDR3 has 14 residues. Germline CDR1 reads LNHDA; CDR2 reads SQIVND (reference sequence). V trimming: 7 bases; J trimming: 6 bases; junction bases outside the gene matches: 11. The clonotype comes from a woman aged 40 to 55 with acute COVID-19. This chain uses TRBV19 with TRBJ1-2; 7 nucleotides match TRBD1. Sequences were obtained from PBMCs or T cells enriched from blood (not recorded which). CDR3 protein: CASKDLYRGNGYTF. CDR3 nucleotide sequence: TGTGCCAGTAAAGATCTTTACAGGGGCAATGGCTACACCTTC.